This T cell receptor (beta chain) was captured in a study of blood T cell repertoires in COVID-19. Trimming cost V 5 bases and J 8 bases, with 18 bases left between them. This CDR3 has 15 residues. Germline V lookup: CDR1 SEHNR, CDR2 FQNEAQ (reference sequence). Sequencing was performed with immunoSEQ multiplex PCR; in TCRdb, only in-frame clones are kept and a portion is missing. Here the sample spans 250,000 or so clones, roughly 80% being singletons. The V and J genes are TRBV7-9 and TRBJ1-4, with D maybe TRBD1 (6 bases). Sequencing was performed on peripheral blood. The receptor was derived from an elderly man with acute or convalescent COVID-19. For the CDR3, the DNA is TGTGCCAGCAGCCTACTAGGGGGAGTCGGCGAAAAACTGTTTTTT. Encoded protein: CASSLLGGVGEKLFF.